Shown below are 28 T cell receptor beta chains from a single sample sequenced in a study of shared clonotypes between healthy human individuals. The method was immunoSEQ multiplex PCR; TCRdb's version includes in-frame clones alone and lacks a portion of them. Of about 1.1 million clones in the sample, around 82% were seen once. The sequencing sample was made of memory CD4+ T cells from PBMCs. Subset given: CD45RA-negative fraction. The receptors come from a man aged 18 to 29 in good health. Some clones in this sample may be carry-over from other donors' samples.

V usage is TRBV9 and J usage is TRBJ2-3, with TRBD2 identical over 8 bases. This CDR3 contains 15 residues. Per germline, CDR1 SGDLS and CDR2 YYNGEE. The J segment lost 4 bases and the V segment lost 1 base, leaving 5 bases of the junction unmatched. CDR3 region: CASSVIPAGADTQYF. CDR3 DNA sequence: TGTGCCAGCAGCGTAATCCCAGCGGGAGCAGATACGCAGTATTTT.

This clone was counted only a few times. The rearrangement joins TRBV5-1 to TRBJ1-5, with D possibly TRBD1 on 6 matching bases. Deletions cut 4 bases from V and 3 bases from J, with 17 bases between. This CDR3 is built from 16 residues. From germline, CDR1 is SGHRS and CDR2 YFSETQ. Written as DNA, the CDR3 is TGCGCCAGCAGCCCAGTTCCCGACAGGTACAATCAGCCCCAGCATTTT. Its protein product is CASSPVPDRYNQPQHF.

This rearrangement joins TRBV7-2 to TRBJ1-3; D gene uncertain. CDR1 is SGHTA and CDR2 is FQGNSA in the germline V gene. This CDR3 comprises 14 residues. Trimming took off 1 base at V and 9 bases at J, with 13 bases between the two ends. CDR3 loop: CASSLDPKYTTIYF. The DNA of the CDR3 is TGTGCCAGCAGCTTAGACCCAAAGTATACCACCATATATTTT.

V usage is TRBV30 and J usage is TRBJ2-5, with D perhaps matching TRBD1 or TRBD2 (5 bases each). The germline V and J ends were trimmed by 0 bases and 5 bases, with 16 bases remaining between them. The germline gives CDR1 GTSNPN, CDR2 SVGIG (reference sequence). The CDR3 is 15 residues long. The CDR3 DNA reads as TGTGCCTGGAGTGTCGGGGACGCAACCTATGAGACCCAGTACTTC. Its translation is CAWSVGDATYETQYF. Variable domain in full (rest from reference TRBV30 and TRBJ2-5): SQTIHQWPATLVQPVGSPLSLECTVEGTSNPNLYWYRQAAGRGLQLLFYSVGIGQISSEVPQNLSASRPQDRQFILSSKKLLLSDSGFYLCAWSVGDATYETQYFGPGTRLLVL.

Points on this clone: One junction end disagrees with the germline gene, perhaps due to a read error. The V and J genes are TRBV19 and TRBJ1-1, with D unclear. This CDR3 contains 14 residues. Germline V gene lookup returns CDR1 LNHDA and CDR2 SQIVND (reference sequence). The chain's CDR3 is CATSKSSMNTEAFF. CDR3 nucleotides: TGTGCCACTAGTAAGAGCTCCATGAACACTGAAGCTTTCTTT.

In this sample, this clone turned up many times. The chain couples TRBV4-2 to TRBJ1-2; the D gene is possibly TRBD1 (6 bases). This CDR3 comprises 16 residues. Germline V gives CDR1 LGHNA, CDR2 YNFKEQ. V lost 1 base, J lost 4 bases, and 16 bases lay in between. The CDR3: CASSQVAGDGPYGYTF. CDR3 nucleotides: TGTGCCAGCAGCCAAGTCGCAGGGGATGGGCCCTATGGCTACACCTTC.

The count of this clone is one. This sample includes further DNA sequences coding for the same CDR3. This rearrangement joins TRBV7-9 to TRBJ2-7, with TRBD2 matching 11 bases. The germline V gene encodes CDR1 SEHNR and CDR2 FQNEAQ (reference sequence). There are 13 residues in the CDR3. V trimming: 2 bases; J trimming: 6 bases; junction bases outside the gene matches: 0. The CDR3 reads CASSLLAGGEQYF. CDR3 bases: TGTGCCAGCAGCTTACTAGCGGGAGGCGAGCAGTACTTC. The full variable domain, completed using reference TRBV7-9 and TRBJ2-7, is DTGVSQNPRHKITKRGQNVTFRCDPISEHNRLYWYRQTLGQGPEFLTYFQNEAQLEKSRLLSDRFSAERPKGSFSTLEIQRTEQGDSAMYLCASSLLAGGEQYFGPGTRLTVT.

The rearrangement joins TRBV18 to TRBJ2-7, with a possible D match to TRBD2 (7 bases). The CDR3 runs 14 residues. Germline V CDR1 and CDR2: KGHSH, LQKENI. Trimming removed 6 bases from V and 6 bases from J, with 18 bases in between. The CDR3 here is CASSAPGGSAEQYF. The CDR3, as DNA: TGTGCCAGCTCCGCGCCGGGGGGCTCGGCCGAGCAGTACTTC.

The chain is built from TRBV5-1 and TRBJ2-1; D tentatively fits TRBD1 or TRBD2 (6 bases each). The CDR3 sequence is 17 residues long. Per the germline V gene, CDR1 is SGHRS and CDR2 is YFSETQ. The germline V and J ends were trimmed by 2 bases and 3 bases, with 18 bases remaining between them. CDR3 region: CASSLGMGGQNYNEQFF. Written as DNA, the CDR3 is TGCGCCAGCAGCTTAGGGATGGGGGGCCAAAACTACAATGAGCAGTTCTTC.

This chain links TRBV7-9 with TRBJ1-2, with TRBD1 as a possible D gene (5 bases). Trimming removed 2 bases from V and 5 bases from J, with 12 bases in between. The length of the CDR3 is 14 residues. Germline-derived CDR1 and CDR2 are SEHNR and FQNEAQ (reference sequence). The CDR3 reads CASSLNEGPYGYTF. CDR3 nucleotides: TGTGCCAGCAGCTTAAATGAGGGACCTTATGGCTACACCTTC.

The sample holds a few counts of this clone. This chain connects TRBV27 to TRBJ1-5; 7 bases agree with TRBD1. The CDR3 spans 13 residues. Germline V gene data show CDR1 as MNHEY and CDR2 as SMNVEV (reference sequence). J was trimmed by 4 bases and V by 10 bases; bases with no gene match: 7. The CDR3 loop reads CATRGSRNQPQHF. DNA of the CDR3: TGTGCCACCAGGGGGAGTAGGAATCAGCCCCAGCATTTT.

The chain employs TRBV7-2 and TRBJ1-2; D is possibly TRBD1 (5 bases). The CDR3 sequence is 13 residues long. Looked up from germline, CDR1 is SGHTA and CDR2 is FQGNSA. V was clipped by 1 base and J by 6 bases, with 9 bases between them. DNA for the CDR3: TGTGCCAGCAGCTTAGGAGCGGGGGATGGCTACACCTTC. It yields the protein CASSLGAGDGYTF. Full variable domain (missing parts from reference TRBV7-2 and TRBJ1-2): GAGVSQSPSNKVTEKGKDVELRCDPISGHTALYWYRQSLGQGLEFLIYFQGNSAPDKSGLPSDRFSAERTGGSVSTLTIQRTQQEDSAVYLCASSLGAGDGYTFGSGTRLTVV.

The V call is TRBV7-2, the J call TRBJ2-7; D is unresolved. Trimming took 7 bases from V and 12 from J, leaving 22 bases between them. The germline V gene encodes CDR1 SGHTA and CDR2 FQGNSA. The CDR3 consists of 13 residues. CDR3 sequence reads: CASTYSQTTIVYF. CDR3 sequence (DNA): TGTGCCAGCACTTACAGCCAAACTACGATTGTGTACTTC.

V and J are TRBV30 and TRBJ1-2, with 7 positions matching TRBD1. The germline CDR1 and CDR2 sequences are GTSNPN and SVGIG (reference sequence). V lost 0 bases, J lost 0 bases, and 1 base stayed unmatched. The CDR3 loop spans 14 amino acids. Written as DNA, the CDR3 is TGTGCCTGGAGTGTAGGACAGGCTAACTATGGCTACACCTTC. This codes for CAWSVGQANYGYTF.

The rearrangement links TRBV19 to TRBJ2-5; TRBD1 agrees at 9 bases. Germline V CDR1 and CDR2: LNHDA, SQIVND (reference sequence). The CDR3 has 16 amino acids. Trimming removed 4 bases from V and 5 bases from J; junction bases left unmatched: 11. The CDR3 DNA follows: TGTGCCAGTAGTAAGATAGACCCAGGACAGGGGGAGACCCAGTACTTC. Protein product: CASSKIDPGQGETQYF.

The chain is built from TRBV5-1 and TRBJ1-1, with 7 bases matching TRBD1. The germline V gene encodes CDR1 SGHRS and CDR2 YFSETQ. There are 16 residues in the CDR3. J was trimmed by 0 bases and V by 1 base; bases with no gene match: 6. The CDR3 here is CASSLQAGGMNTEAFF. In DNA, the CDR3 is TGCGCCAGCAGCTTGCAGGCAGGGGGGATGAACACTGAAGCTTTCTTT.

CDR3 amino acids: CASSLSALDTFPGELFF. As DNA, the CDR3 is TGTGCCAGCAGTTTATCCGCACTGGACACATTCCCCGGGGAGCTGTTTTTT. The chain has TRBV27 and TRBJ2-2; D possibly corresponds to TRBD1 (5 bases). The CDR3 spans 17 residues. Germline CDR1 MNHEY, CDR2 SMNVEV (reference sequence). V was cut by 0 bases and J by 6 bases, with 17 bases left in between.

Only one count was recorded for this clone. With a much larger clone just one base away, this may be a read error. This sample includes further DNA sequences coding for the same CDR3. The chain employs TRBV29-1 and TRBJ2-3; no definite D call. The CDR3 contains 10 residues. Per germline, CDR1 SQVTM and CDR2 ANQGSEA. The V end lost 8 bases, the J end lost 2 bases, and 5 bases lay between the germline ends. In nucleotides, the CDR3 is TGCAGCTCCCACACAGATACGCAGTATTTT. Translation: CSSHTDTQYF.

V usage is TRBV27 and J usage is TRBJ1-2; 10 bases line up with TRBD1. This CDR3 has 17 residues. Germline-derived CDR1 and CDR2 are MNHEY and SMNVEV (reference sequence). V was pared by 5 bases and J by 4 bases, with 13 bases of the junction left unmatched. The CDR3 is CASSPHPGTGAGYGYTF. The CDR3 DNA reads as TGTGCCAGCAGTCCCCATCCCGGGACAGGGGCCGGCTATGGCTACACCTTC.

This sequence joins TRBV6-4 and TRBJ2-1; tentative D call: TRBD2 (5 bases). Germline-derived CDR1 and CDR2 are MRHNA and SNTAGT. The CDR3 extends over 15 amino acids. Trimming removed 2 bases at V and 7 bases at J, with 15 bases between. CDR3 DNA sequence: TGTGCCAGCAGTGACGGGTCTAGCCGGACGAATGAGCAGTTCTTC. It codes for CASSDGSSRTNEQFF.

Turning to this clone: This specimen includes other DNA sequences encoding the same CDR3. This chain joins TRBV18 and TRBJ2-7, with TRBD1 identical over 7 bases. The ends lost 3 bases at V and 3 bases at J; junction bases unmatched: 5. Per germline, CDR1 KGHSH and CDR2 LQKENI. There are 14 residues in the CDR3. The CDR3 DNA reads TGTGCCAGCTCACCCCCCGGGACAGTCTACGAGCAGTACTTC. Translated, it gives CASSPPGTVYEQYF.

A few counts support this clone. The CDR3: CASSEQGFSYEQYF. DNA of the CDR3: TGTGCCAGCAGTGAACAGGGGTTTTCCTACGAGCAGTACTTC. The chain has TRBV2 and TRBJ2-7; tentatively, D is TRBD1 (6 bases). The CDR3 runs to 14 residues. The V gene lost 2 bases and the J gene lost 1 base, with 9 bases spanning the gap. CDR1 and CDR2 from the germline V gene are SNHLY and FYNNEI.

The V and J genes are TRBV28 and TRBJ2-1; 13 bases are shared with TRBD2. V shed 3 bases, J shed 10 bases, and the junction held 3 bases outside the gene matches. Looked up from germline, CDR1 is MDHEN and CDR2 is SYDVKM. The CDR3 has 14 residues. In DNA form, the CDR3 reads TGTGCCAGCAGTTTGGGACTAGCGGGGAGGGAGCAGTTCTTC. It translates to CASSLGLAGREQFF.

This clone was seen just once. The chain joins TRBV6-5 to TRBJ1-5; no clear D. Per the germline V gene, CDR1 is MNHEY and CDR2 is SVGAGI. The CDR3 totals 13 residues. V lost 6 bases and J 4 bases, leaving 10 bases between the germline ends. In DNA, the CDR3 is TGTGCCAGCAGGGGGAGTTGGAATCAGCCCCAGCATTTT. It is translated as CASRGSWNQPQHF.

This clone appeared a few times. The V call is TRBV6-1, the J call TRBJ2-5, with D uncertain. The CDR3 is 13 residues long. Germline-derived CDR1 and CDR2 are MNHNS and SASEGT. With 2 bases removed from V and 2 bases from J, the gap between germline ends came to 6 bases. The CDR3 coding sequence is TGTGCCAGCAGTGAAAGCCAACAAGAGACCCAGTACTTC. This gives the protein CASSESQQETQYF.

This rearrangement joins TRBV5-6 to TRBJ1-2, with unresolved D. The CDR3 consists of 12 residues. Germline assignment: CDR1 SGHDT and CDR2 YYEEEE. V was trimmed by 4 bases and J by 5 bases, leaving 9 bases between them. The CDR3 nucleotides read TGTGCCAGCAGCAGACGGAATTATGGCTACACCTTC. Translated, it gives CASSRRNYGYTF.

Details on this clone: This sample also contains other DNA sequences that code for the same CDR3. The V call is TRBV5-1, the J call TRBJ2-5, with 8 nucleotides matching TRBD1. The CDR3 loop spans 15 amino acids. Germline CDR1 reads SGHRS; CDR2 reads YFSETQ. J gave up 3 bases and V 4 bases, and 8 bases lay outside the gene matches. The CDR3, as DNA: TGCGCCAGCAGCCGGACAGGGACGGGCGAAGAGACCCAGTACTTC. Encoded protein: CASSRTGTGEETQYF.

The CDR3 sequence is CASSSTTYSWGAFF. CDR3 coding DNA: TGTGCCAGCAGCTCTACGACCTATTCTTGGGGGGCTTTCTTT. V and J are TRBV11-2 and TRBJ1-1, with a possible D match to TRBD1 (5 bases). V lost 4 bases and J lost 11, with 20 bases in between. CDR1 and CDR2 (germline): SGHAT, FQNNGV. The CDR3 totals 14 residues.